This TCR beta chain was retrieved from a study of neoadjuvant nivolumab and ipilimumab in lung cancer. Study-wide results and caveats: Only two of four nivolumab-treated tumors gained richness and clonality by surgery.

TCRdb keeps only in-frame clones here, not all; method: immunoSEQ multiplex PCR. Of more than 6,000 clones listed, around 69% are singletons. Concerning this clone itself: Its antigen remains unidentified.

This TCR came from an adult with non-small cell lung cancer. The specimen was tumor tissue, collected after neoadjuvant nivolumab, alone or with ipilimumab, at or shortly before surgery.

This CDR3 is CASSPSGGRTEAFF. The CDR3 DNA is TGTGCCAGCAGCCCGTCAGGAGGGCGAACTGAAGCTTTCTTT. This chain joins TRBV7-9 and TRBJ1-1; D is unresolved. Trimming pared 5 bases from V and 5 bases from J, leaving 15 bases between. Per germline, CDR1 SEHNR and CDR2 FQNEAQ (reference sequence). The CDR3 is 14 amino acids.